One and the same sample provided the 20 T cell receptor beta chains below, sequenced in a study of blood T cell repertoires in COVID-19. Sequencing was performed with immunoSEQ multiplex PCR; in TCRdb, only in-frame clones are kept and a portion is missing. The data contain about 270,000 clones, more than 65% of them singletons. Specimen: peripheral blood. The origin of the receptors is a woman between 18 and 30 years old with acute or convalescent COVID-19.

In this sample, this clone turned up a few times. The chain links TRBV3-1 (or the pseudogene TRBV3-2) to TRBJ2-7; 8 nucleotides align to TRBD1. Germline CDR1 reads LGHDT; CDR2 reads YNNKEL (reference sequence). The V and J ends lost 4 bases and 2 bases, in that order; junction bases with no gene match: 10. This CDR3 region has 16 residues. The CDR3 protein is CASSRIPEQGAYEQYF. The DNA for the CDR3 is TGTGCCAGCAGCCGAATACCAGAACAGGGGGCCTACGAGCAGTACTTC.

The chain combines TRBV18 with TRBJ1-2; D unclear. The germline V gene encodes CDR1 KGHSH and CDR2 LQKENI. The CDR3 sequence is 15 residues long. Trimming removed 0 bases from V and 7 bases from J, with 15 bases in between. The CDR3 DNA follows: TGTGCCAGCTCACCACCATCGGGTCCCATCAGTGGCTACACCTTC. Its protein product is CASSPPSGPISGYTF.

The chain combines TRBV24-1 with TRBJ2-1; 8 bases align to TRBD1. Trimming cost V 7 bases and J 0 bases; bases outside gene matches: 1. CDR1 is KGHDR and CDR2 is SFDVKD in the germline V gene. There are 14 residues in the CDR3. This CDR3 reads CATSTGGSYNEQFF. The CDR3 bases are TGTGCCACCAGCACAGGGGGCTCCTACAATGAGCAGTTCTTC.

The chain has TRBV9 and TRBJ2-7; 10 nucleotides align to TRBD2. V gave up 4 bases and J gave up 5 bases; unmatched junction bases: 9. Germline values: CDR1 SGDLS, CDR2 YYNGEE. The length of the CDR3 is 15 residues. For the CDR3, the DNA is TGTGCCAGCAGCCCCCAAGCGGGAGGGATCCACGAGCAGTACTTC. Its translation: CASSPQAGGIHEQYF. The whole variable domain, remainder taken from reference TRBV9 and TRBJ2-7, is DSGVTQTPKHLITATGQRVTLRCSPRSGDLSVYWYQQSLDQGLQFLIQYYNGEERAKGNILERFSAQQFPDLHSELNLSSLELGDSALYFCASSPQAGGIHEQYFGPGTRLTVT.

The chain recombines TRBV27 with TRBJ2-3, with D unresolved. Germline V gene data show CDR1 as MNHEY and CDR2 as SMNVEV (reference sequence). Trimming stripped 0 bases from V and 0 bases from J, with 7 bases between. The CDR3 contains 15 residues. The CDR3: CASSLSGASTDTQYF. CDR3 bases: TGTGCCAGCAGTTTATCCGGAGCTAGCACAGATACGCAGTATTTT.

The gene calls are TRBV30 and TRBJ2-2; D is unresolved. CDR3 length equals 13 residues. Per germline, CDR1 GTSNPN and CDR2 SVGIG (reference sequence). Between the trimmed V and J ends, which lost 1 base and 1 base, there was a span of 4 bases. As DNA, the CDR3 is TGTGCCTGGAGTGCCGGGAACACCGGGGAGCTGTTTTTT. Amino acid sequence: CAWSAGNTGELFF. Full variable domain (missing parts from reference TRBV30 and TRBJ2-2): SQTIHQWPATLVQPVGSPLSLECTVEGTSNPNLYWYRQAAGRGLQLLFYSVGIGQISSEVPQNLSASRPQDRQFILSSKKLLLSDSGFYLCAWSAGNTGELFFGEGSRLTVL.

The rearrangement links TRBV6-2 or TRBV6-3 to TRBJ2-5; the match to TRBD2 covers 7 bases. There are 13 residues in the CDR3. Trimming at V came to 6 bases and at J to 3 bases, leaving 4 bases not matched to a gene. Germline V lookup: CDR1 MNHEY, CDR2 SVGEGT. The CDR3 DNA is TGTGCCAGCAGCCCCGGGGGGAAAGAGACCCAGTACTTC. It codes for CASSPGGKETQYF.

The chain is built from TRBV7-8 and TRBJ1-1; 7 bases fit TRBD1. The germline CDR1 and CDR2 sequences are SGHVS and FQNEAQ. The CDR3 consists of 15 residues. V dropped 4 bases and J dropped 3; count of bases not matched to a gene: 8. This chain's CDR3 is CASSSLLQGYTEAFF. The CDR3 DNA sequence: TGTGCCAGCAGCTCGCTCCTACAGGGGTACACTGAAGCTTTCTTT.

The chain is built from TRBV15 and TRBJ1-2; perhaps TRBD1 as D (6 bases). The CDR3 is made up of 14 amino acids. From germline, CDR1 is LNHNV and CDR2 YYDKDF (reference sequence). The ends were cut back, 1 base at V and 1 base at J, with 7 bases in the middle. Written as DNA, the CDR3 is TGTGCCACCAGCAGAGCAGGGGTTAACTATGGCTACACCTTC. Translated, it gives CATSRAGVNYGYTF.

J is TRBJ2-5 and V is TRBV2; 10 bases fit TRBD2. Looked up from germline, CDR1 is SNHLY and CDR2 is FYNNEI. The V segment lost 6 bases and the J segment 3 bases; nucleotides outside the gene matches: 7. This CDR3 is 15 amino acids long. CDR3 amino acids: CASRLQAGGKETQYF. The CDR3 DNA reads as TGTGCCAGCAGGCTCCAAGCGGGAGGGAAAGAGACCCAGTACTTC.

This chain joins TRBV5-1 and TRBJ2-7; D is perhaps TRBD2 (6 bases). CDR3 length: 15 residues. Per the germline V gene, CDR1 is SGHRS and CDR2 is YFSETQ. Trimming cost V 4 bases and J 4 bases, with 18 bases left between them. The DNA of the CDR3 is TGCGCCAGCAGCGTCCTGACAGCGGGCTGGTACGAGCAGTACTTC. This sequence encodes CASSVLTAGWYEQYF.

The chain uses TRBV19 and TRBJ1-1, with 7 nucleotides matching TRBD1. CDR1 is LNHDA, CDR2 SQIVND, per germline (reference sequence). This CDR3 comprises 13 residues. V lost 10 bases and J lost 1; bases outside the gene matches: 6. The CDR3 DNA reads as TGTGCCATTAAAGACAGGGCGAACACTGAAGCTTTCTTT. This translates into CAIKDRANTEAFF. The variable domain in full, completed from reference TRBV19 and TRBJ1-1, reads DGGITQSPKYLFRKEGQNVTLSCEQNLNHDAMYWYRQDPGQGLRLIYYSQIVNDFQKGDIAEGYSVSREKKESFPLTVTSAQKNPTAFYLCAIKDRANTEAFFGQGTRLTVV.

The rearrangement uses TRBV13 and TRBJ2-7; 10 bases line up with TRBD1. The CDR3 has 16 residues. V shed 5 bases, J shed 2 bases, and the junction held 9 bases outside the gene matches. CDR1 and CDR2 from the germline V gene are PRHDT and FYEKMQ (reference sequence). CDR3 DNA: TGTGCCAGCAGCCCCGGAGGACAGGGGGACCCCTACGAGCAGTACTTC. Its protein product is CASSPGGQGDPYEQYF.

In its sample, this clone was seen once. The chain uses TRBV5-4 and TRBJ2-3, with D possibly being TRBD2 (7 bases). CDR3 length equals 17 residues. V shed 0 bases and J shed 7 bases, with 21 bases lying between them. Germline V gene data show CDR1 as SGHNT and CDR2 as YYREEE (reference sequence). CDR3 sequence reads: CASSLGGGSIPHNTQYF. CDR3 nucleotides: TGTGCCAGCAGCTTGGGGGGGGGCTCGATTCCGCACAATACGCAGTATTTT.

This chain links TRBV7-9 with TRBJ2-1; TRBD1 matches at 7 bases. There are 13 residues in the CDR3. J was trimmed by 8 bases and V by 5 bases; bases with no gene match: 6. Germline V gene sequence: CDR1 SEHNR, CDR2 FQNEAQ (reference sequence). CDR3 protein: CASSPSRGYEQFF. In nucleotides, the CDR3 is TGTGCCAGCAGCCCCTCCAGGGGGTATGAGCAGTTCTTC.

This clone was counted a few times. At one boundary the junction diverges from the germline segment, which might be a read error. V usage is TRBV10-1 and J usage is TRBJ2-7; 7 nucleotides align to TRBD2. Germline V CDR1 and CDR2: WNHNN, SYGVQD (reference sequence). The CDR3 totals 14 residues. In nucleotides, the CDR3 is TGCGCCAGCAGCCCCGGGGAGGGAGCATACGGGCAGTACTTC. It is translated as CASSPGEGAYGQYF.

The V call is TRBV11-3, the J call TRBJ2-2; TRBD1 matches 7 bases. V shed 5 bases and J 5 bases; nucleotides not matched to a gene: 2. The germline V gene has CDR1 SGHNT and CDR2 YENEEA. The CDR3 is made up of 13 amino acids. Here the CDR3 DNA reads TGTGCCAGCAGCAGCAGGGGGACCGGGGAGCTGTTTTTT. Translated, it gives CASSSRGTGELFF.

The V and J genes are TRBV5-1 and TRBJ2-5; TRBD2 aligns across 12 bases. The germline V gene has CDR1 SGHRS and CDR2 YFSETQ. The CDR3 has 16 residues. V shed 4 bases, J shed 5 bases, and the junction held 9 bases outside the gene matches. CDR3 bases: TGCGCCAGCAGCGCGACTAGCGGGAGTGGAAGGGAGACCCAGTACTTC. As protein: CASSATSGSGRETQYF.

This clone was seen once. V gene TRBV6-6 combines with J gene TRBJ2-1; 9 positions match TRBD2. Trimming took 4 bases from V and 4 from J; bases not matched to a gene: 2. CDR3 length equals 14 residues. Per germline, CDR1 MNHNY and CDR2 SVGAGI (reference sequence). CDR3 sequence: CASSSGLAYNEQFF. The CDR3 DNA reads as TGTGCCAGCAGTTCCGGACTAGCGTACAATGAGCAGTTCTTC.

This chain joins TRBV9 and TRBJ1-1; no definite D call. The CDR3 extends over 15 amino acids. Germline V CDR1 and CDR2: SGDLS, YYNGEE. Trimming shortened V by 4 bases and J by 7 bases, and 20 bases separated the two germline ends. CDR3: CASSPQIRHVDEAFF. The CDR3 DNA reads TGTGCCAGCAGCCCACAGATTAGACACGTAGATGAAGCTTTCTTT.